This T cell receptor beta chain was identified during a study of cytomegalovirus exposure and HLA in healthy donors. V lost 2 bases and J lost 9; bases outside the gene matches: 7. The CDR3 has 14 amino acids. Germline CDR1 reads WNHNN; CDR2 reads SYGVQD (reference sequence). With 60 Vbeta and 13 Jbeta primers, the PCR was carried out. TCRdb's table, derived via immunoSEQ multiplex PCR, lists solely in-frame clones and lacks some. There are hundreds of thousands of clones in the sample; roughly 70% occur only once, and 2% to 2.5% lies in the top ten. To note about this clone: Its cognate antigen is unknown.

Study outcomes and limitations: Cytomegalovirus association was assigned to under 200 TCR beta chains. An apparent linkage of common viral pathogens to several of the most significant clusters emerged in a later analysis. Rare sequences made up most TCRs, while some public TCRs were found in many donors.

The genes are TRBV10-1 and TRBJ2-4; 7 bases agree with TRBD1. The sample taken for sequencing was PBMCs. The sequence derives from a female donor in good health and CMV-seronegative. The CDR3 loop is CASSEKRTGSIQYF. The DNA for the CDR3 is TGCGCCAGCAGTGAGAAAAGGACAGGCTCCATTCAGTACTTC.